This TCR beta chain was sequenced during a study of PD-1 blockade in mismatch repair-deficient tumors. Study as a whole: Enrolled about 2012-2016, patients had progressing, pretreated mismatch repair-deficient cancers of around twelve types.

TCRdb's table, derived via immunoSEQ multiplex PCR, lists solely in-frame clones and lacks some. The sample lists around 16,000 clones, roughly 80% seen once, with 3% to 4% in the top ten. As concerns this clone: Its cognate antigen is unknown.

The CDR3 runs to 15 residues. The V gene's germline CDR1 is SGHTA and CDR2 FQGNSA. V shed 2 bases, J shed 3 bases, and the junction held 4 bases outside the gene matches. General observations from the study: Tumor-resident clones, often absent from pretreatment blood, expanded after pembrolizumab and then contracted.

Three pembrolizumab responders had their TCRs sequenced. Sequenced material: PBMCs, taken 4 weeks after starting pembrolizumab. The J gene is TRBJ2-3, the V gene TRBV7-2; 8 nucleotides match TRBD2. This TCR was sampled from an adult with mismatch repair-deficient cancer. The CDR3 spells CASSLQGLATDTQYF. The CDR3 region has the DNA TGTGCCAGCAGCTTACAAGGACTAGCTACAGATACGCAGTATTTT.